A single sample gave rise to the 16 T cell receptor beta chains below, sequenced in a study of T-cell memory formation after mild COVID-19. TCRdb used MiXCR to reprocess the 5' RACE reads, holding one entry per CDR3 protein. The sample records fewer than 400,000 distinct CDR3 sequences, roughly 15% being singletons. Sequences were obtained from PBMCs or a T cell subset sorted from them (not recorded which). Source of these receptors: a man aged 18 to 30 who had mild COVID-19 (a few samples of this study predate the infection). Cell type and time point are not known.

This clonotype was observed a handful of times. CDR3 residues: CASSRGPSGGIEQFF. The CDR3 region has the DNA TGTGCCAGCAGCCGTGGGCCTAGCGGGGGAATTGAGCAGTTCTTC. The chain carries TRBV7-6 and TRBJ2-1; 10 bases agree with TRBD2. Per germline, CDR1 SGHVS and CDR2 FNYEAQ. This CDR3 has 15 residues. The V gene end was trimmed by 5 bases and the J gene end by 9 bases; junction bases not matched to a gene: 10. Based on the CDR3 plus reference TRBV7-6 and TRBJ2-1, the full variable domain is GAGVSQSPRYKVTKRGQDVALRCDPISGHVSLYWYRQALGQGPEFLTYFNYEAQQDKSGLPNDRFSAERPEGSISTLTIQRTEQRDSAMYRCASSRGPSGGIEQFFGPGTRLTVL.

This clonotype has a handful of counts. The rearrangement links TRBV12-3 or TRBV12-4 to TRBJ1-1; D remains ambiguous. Deletions cut 0 bases from V and 6 bases from J, with 8 bases between. This CDR3 is built from 13 residues. DNA of the CDR3: TGTGCCAGCAGTTTAGCGCAGGCGGCTGAAGCTTTCTTT. Residues: CASSLAQAAEAFF.

This chain uses TRBV18 with TRBJ1-5, with a weak D call TRBD1 (5 bases). The V end lost 6 bases, the J end lost 7 bases, and 19 bases lay between the germline ends. The CDR3 contains 15 residues. Per the germline V gene, CDR1 is KGHSH and CDR2 is LQKENI. The DNA for the CDR3 is TGTGCCAGCTCGCCGGGACGGATAAAAGGCCAGCCCCAGCATTTT. Its protein is CASSPGRIKGQPQHF. Drawing the rest from reference TRBV18 and TRBJ1-5, the complete variable domain is NAGVMQNPRHLVRRRGQEARLRCSPMKGHSHVYWYRQLPEEGLKFMVYLQKENIIDESGMPKERFSAEFPKEGPSILRIQQVVRGDSAAYFCASSPGRIKGQPQHFGDGTRLSIL.

This clonotype turned up a few times. The rearrangement uses TRBV7-9 and TRBJ2-1; 12 bases are a match to TRBD2. V lost 4 bases, J lost 5 bases, and 9 bases stayed unmatched. CDR1 is SEHNR, CDR2 FQNEAQ, per germline (reference sequence). There are 17 residues in the CDR3. Here the CDR3 DNA reads TGTGCCAGCAGCTCGCCGACTAGCGGGGGCCTTAACAATGAGCAGTTCTTC. Translation gives CASSSPTSGGLNNEQFF.

This clonotype was counted only a few times. The chain uses TRBV24-1 and TRBJ2-2; 11 nucleotides match TRBD1. The germline V gene has CDR1 KGHDR and CDR2 SFDVKD. V gave up 9 bases and J gave up 6 bases; unmatched junction bases: 5. The CDR3 loop spans 14 amino acids. DNA for the CDR3: TGTGCCACCGAGGACAGGGGGCGGTCCGGGGAGCTGTTTTTT. Translation gives CATEDRGRSGELFF.

This clonotype has a handful of counts. This chain connects TRBV28 to TRBJ1-2; D might be TRBD1 (6 bases). The CDR3 runs 15 residues. Germline V lookup: CDR1 MDHEN, CDR2 SYDVKM. Trimming took 2 bases from V and 4 from J, leaving 14 bases between them. As DNA, the CDR3 is TGTGCCAGCAGTTTAGGGGGCGGGGCTGGCTATGGCTACACCTTC. It encodes CASSLGGGAGYGYTF.

This clonotype came up a few times. This chain connects TRBV12-3 or TRBV12-4 to TRBJ1-5; D perhaps matches TRBD1 (5 bases). Trimming pared 5 bases from V and 8 bases from J, leaving 19 bases between. This CDR3 contains 15 residues. The CDR3 coding sequence is TGTGCCAGCAGTCTCGGGACCCCAGTCAGAGAGCCCCAGCATTTT. Its translation is CASSLGTPVREPQHF.

V gene TRBV7-2 combines with J gene TRBJ2-4; a possible D gene is TRBD1 (5 bases). There are 15 residues in the CDR3. Germline values: CDR1 SGHTA, CDR2 FQGNSA. With 5 bases removed from V and 3 bases from J, the gap between germline ends came to 14 bases. In DNA form, the CDR3 reads TGTGCCAGCAGCCTAGACAGTACGGGCAAAAACATTCAGTACTTC. Amino acids: CASSLDSTGKNIQYF. Full variable domain (missing parts from reference TRBV7-2 and TRBJ2-4): GAGVSQSPSNKVTEKGKDVELRCDPISGHTALYWYRQSLGQGLEFLIYFQGNSAPDKSGLPSDRFSAERTGGSVSTLTIQRTQQEDSAVYLCASSLDSTGKNIQYFGAGTRLSVL.

The chain couples TRBV5-6 to TRBJ2-1, with 7 bases lining up with TRBD2. CDR1 is SGHDT, CDR2 YYEEEE, per germline. This CDR3 contains 15 residues. V trimming: 0 bases; J trimming: 5 bases; junction bases outside the gene matches: 5. CDR3 protein: CASSLVSGAHNEQFF. In DNA form, the CDR3 reads TGTGCCAGCAGCTTGGTGAGCGGGGCCCACAATGAGCAGTTCTTC.

The genes are TRBV4-3 and TRBJ2-2, with D possibly being TRBD1 (5 bases). Germline CDR1 LGHNA, CDR2 YSLEER. Trimming took off 0 bases at V and 4 bases at J, with 6 bases between the two ends. The CDR3 is made up of 14 amino acids. CDR3 amino acids: CASSQEGRTGELFF. CDR3 DNA: TGCGCCAGCAGCCAAGAGGGGCGCACCGGGGAGCTGTTTTTT.

This clonotype has a handful of counts. This chain uses TRBV12-3 or TRBV12-4 with TRBJ2-1; no definite D call. The CDR3 extends over 13 amino acids. The V and J ends lost 6 bases and 7 bases respectively, with 13 bases between them. This CDR3 reads CASSLAVWNEQFF. CDR3 sequence (DNA): TGTGCCAGCAGCCTTGCGGTTTGGAATGAGCAGTTCTTC.

This chain uses TRBV12-3 or TRBV12-4 with TRBJ1-1; D may be TRBD1 (5 bases). There are 13 residues in the CDR3. V was trimmed by 10 bases and J by 5 bases, leaving 17 bases between them. CDR3 DNA sequence: TGTGCCATCTCCCGGGACTCGTGGACTGAAGCTTTCTTT. Its translation is CAISRDSWTEAFF.

The table lists this clonotype with a few counts. The V gene is TRBV4-2, the J gene TRBJ2-5; D tentatively reads TRBD1 or TRBD2 (5 bases each). With 2 bases removed from V and 1 base from J, the gap between germline ends came to 8 bases. Germline-derived CDR1 and CDR2 are LGHNA and YNFKEQ. This CDR3 contains 14 residues. CDR3 sequence reads: CASSQIGTQETQYF. The CDR3 nucleotides are TGTGCCAGCAGCCAAATTGGGACCCAAGAGACCCAGTACTTC.

This clonotype showed up just a few times. The chain combines TRBV5-6 with TRBJ2-5, with D possibly TRBD2 on 5 matching bases. This CDR3 is built from 14 residues. The V and J ends lost 1 base and 0 bases respectively, with 7 bases between them. Per germline, CDR1 SGHDT and CDR2 YYEEEE. CDR3 in DNA: TGTGCCAGCAGCTTGCCCGGGAACCAAGAGACCCAGTACTTC. This encodes CASSLPGNQETQYF.

The rearrangement links TRBV6-5 to TRBJ2-7, with TRBD2 matching 10 bases. The junction had 5 bases not matched to a gene; V was cut back by 6 bases and J by 0 bases. The germline V gene has CDR1 MNHEY and CDR2 SVGAGI. The CDR3 consists of 15 residues. The CDR3 sequence is CASSRSSGGSYEQYF. The CDR3, as DNA: TGTGCCAGCAGCCGCTCTAGCGGGGGCTCCTACGAGCAGTACTTC.

The J gene is TRBJ2-2, the V gene TRBV5-1, with D possibly being TRBD2 (6 bases). The germline CDR1 and CDR2 sequences are SGHRS and YFSETQ. The V end lost 4 bases, the J end lost 0 bases, and 10 bases lay between the germline ends. This CDR3 contains 15 residues. The CDR3: CASSPGLANTGELFF. CDR3 sequence (DNA): TGCGCCAGCAGCCCGGGACTCGCGAACACCGGGGAGCTGTTTTTT.